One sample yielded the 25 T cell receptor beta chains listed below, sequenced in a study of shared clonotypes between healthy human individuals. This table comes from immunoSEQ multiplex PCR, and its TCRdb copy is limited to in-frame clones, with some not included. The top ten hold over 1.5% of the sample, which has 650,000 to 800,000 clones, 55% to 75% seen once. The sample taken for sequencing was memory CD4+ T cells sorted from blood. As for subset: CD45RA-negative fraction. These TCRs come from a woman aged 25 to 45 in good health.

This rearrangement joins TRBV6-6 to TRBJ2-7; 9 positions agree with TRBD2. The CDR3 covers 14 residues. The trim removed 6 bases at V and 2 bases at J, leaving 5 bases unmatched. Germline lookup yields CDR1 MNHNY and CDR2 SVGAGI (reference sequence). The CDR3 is CASRPGLATYEQYF. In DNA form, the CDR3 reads TGTGCCAGCAGGCCGGGACTAGCTACCTACGAGCAGTACTTC.

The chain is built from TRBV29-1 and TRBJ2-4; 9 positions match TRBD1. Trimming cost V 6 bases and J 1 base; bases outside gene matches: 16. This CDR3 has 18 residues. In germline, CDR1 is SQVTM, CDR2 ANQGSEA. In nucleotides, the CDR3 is TGCAGCGTGTATTGGGTCTCGAGGGACAGGGCCGCCAAAAACATTCAGTACTTC. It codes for CSVYWVSRDRAAKNIQYF.

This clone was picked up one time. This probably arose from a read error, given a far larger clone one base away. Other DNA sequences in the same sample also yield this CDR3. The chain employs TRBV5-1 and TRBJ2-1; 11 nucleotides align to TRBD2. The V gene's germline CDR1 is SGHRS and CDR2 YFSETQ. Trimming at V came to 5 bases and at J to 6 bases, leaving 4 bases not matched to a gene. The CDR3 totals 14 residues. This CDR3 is CASSPGTSGNEQFF. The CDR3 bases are TGCGCCAGCAGTCCCGGGACTAGCGGCAATGAGCAGTTCTTC.

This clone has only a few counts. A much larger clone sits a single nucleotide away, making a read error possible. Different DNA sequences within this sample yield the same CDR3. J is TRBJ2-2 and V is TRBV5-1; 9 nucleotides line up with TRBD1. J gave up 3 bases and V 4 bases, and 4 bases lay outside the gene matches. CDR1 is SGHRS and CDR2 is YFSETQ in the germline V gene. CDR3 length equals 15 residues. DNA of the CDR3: TGCGCCAGCAGCCCCGGGGACAGGGACACCGGGGAGCTGTTTTTT. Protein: CASSPGDRDTGELFF. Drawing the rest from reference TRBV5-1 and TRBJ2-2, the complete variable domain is KAGVTQTPRYLIKTRGQQVTLSCSPISGHRSVSWYQQTPGQGLQFLFEYFSETQRNKGNFPGRFSGRQFSNSRSEMNVSTLELGDSALYLCASSPGDRDTGELFFGEGSRLTVL.

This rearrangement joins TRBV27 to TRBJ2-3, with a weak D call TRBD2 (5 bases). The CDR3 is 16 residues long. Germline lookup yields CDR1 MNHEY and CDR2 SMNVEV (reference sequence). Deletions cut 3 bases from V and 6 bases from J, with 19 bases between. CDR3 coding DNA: TGTGCCAGCAGTTTCCTCCCCCGGCTAGCATCGGATACGCAGTATTTT. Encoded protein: CASSFLPRLASDTQYF.

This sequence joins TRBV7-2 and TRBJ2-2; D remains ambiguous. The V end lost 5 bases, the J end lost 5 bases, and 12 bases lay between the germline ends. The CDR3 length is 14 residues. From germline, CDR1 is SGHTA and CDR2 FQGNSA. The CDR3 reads CASSQPGVTGELFF. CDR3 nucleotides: TGTGCCAGCAGCCAGCCGGGCGTGACCGGGGAGCTGTTTTTT.

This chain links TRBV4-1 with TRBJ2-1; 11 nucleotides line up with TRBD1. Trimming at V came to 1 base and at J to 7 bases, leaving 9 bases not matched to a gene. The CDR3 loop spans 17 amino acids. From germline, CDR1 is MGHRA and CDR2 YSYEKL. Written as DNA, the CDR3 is TGCGCCAGCAGCCAAGTGGGGAGAGGGACAGGGGGTAATGAGCAGTTCTTC. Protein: CASSQVGRGTGGNEQFF.

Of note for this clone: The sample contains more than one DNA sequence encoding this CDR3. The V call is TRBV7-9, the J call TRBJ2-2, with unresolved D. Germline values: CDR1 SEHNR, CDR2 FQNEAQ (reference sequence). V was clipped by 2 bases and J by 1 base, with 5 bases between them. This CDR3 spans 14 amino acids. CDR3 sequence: CASSLTGNTGELFF. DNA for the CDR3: TGTGCCAGCAGCTTAACCGGGAACACCGGGGAGCTGTTTTTT.

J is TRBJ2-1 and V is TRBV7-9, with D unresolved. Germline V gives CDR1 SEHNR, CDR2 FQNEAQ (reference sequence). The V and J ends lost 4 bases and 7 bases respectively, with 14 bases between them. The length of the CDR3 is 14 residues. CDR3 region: CASSSRTSFNEQFF. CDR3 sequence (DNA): TGTGCCAGCAGCTCCAGAACGAGTTTTAATGAGCAGTTCTTC.

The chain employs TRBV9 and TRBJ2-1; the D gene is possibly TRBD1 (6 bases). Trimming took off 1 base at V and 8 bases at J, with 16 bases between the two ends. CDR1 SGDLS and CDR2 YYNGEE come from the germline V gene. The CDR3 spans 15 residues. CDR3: CASSVWAGVSDEQFF. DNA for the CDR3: TGTGCCAGCAGCGTATGGGCAGGGGTAAGTGATGAGCAGTTCTTC.

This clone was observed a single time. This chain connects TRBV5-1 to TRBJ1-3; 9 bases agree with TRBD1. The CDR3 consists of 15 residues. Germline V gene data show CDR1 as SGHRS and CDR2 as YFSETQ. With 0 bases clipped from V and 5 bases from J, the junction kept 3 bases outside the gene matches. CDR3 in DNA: TGCGCCAGCAGCTTGGGACAGGGGGATAGAAACACCATATATTTT. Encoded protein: CASSLGQGDRNTIYF.

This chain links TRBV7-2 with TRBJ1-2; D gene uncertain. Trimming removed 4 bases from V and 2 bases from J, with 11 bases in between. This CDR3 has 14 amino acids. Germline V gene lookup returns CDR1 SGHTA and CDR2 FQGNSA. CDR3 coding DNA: TGTGCCAGCAGCTCCCTGAGGAGGAACTATGGCTACACCTTC. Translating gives CASSSLRRNYGYTF.

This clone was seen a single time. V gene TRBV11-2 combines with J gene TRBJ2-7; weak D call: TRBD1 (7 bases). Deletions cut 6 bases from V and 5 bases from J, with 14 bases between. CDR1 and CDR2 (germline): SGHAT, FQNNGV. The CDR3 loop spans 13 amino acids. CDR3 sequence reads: CASRFTGEDEQYF. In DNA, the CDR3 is TGTGCCAGCAGGTTTACAGGGGAGGACGAGCAGTACTTC.

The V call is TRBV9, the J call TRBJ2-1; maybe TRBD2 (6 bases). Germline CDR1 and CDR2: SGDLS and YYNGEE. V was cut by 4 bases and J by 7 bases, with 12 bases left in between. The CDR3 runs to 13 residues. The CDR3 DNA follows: TGTGCCAGCAGCCCCGGGACTTGGAATGAGCAGTTCTTC. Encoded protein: CASSPGTWNEQFF.

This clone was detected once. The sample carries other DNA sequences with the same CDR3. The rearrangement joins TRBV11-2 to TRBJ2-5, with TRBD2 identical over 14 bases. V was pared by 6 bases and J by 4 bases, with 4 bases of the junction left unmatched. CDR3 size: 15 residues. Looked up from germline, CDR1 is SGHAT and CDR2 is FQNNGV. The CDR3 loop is CASSSGLAGAETQYF. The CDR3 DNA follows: TGTGCCAGCAGTTCGGGACTAGCGGGAGCAGAGACCCAGTACTTC. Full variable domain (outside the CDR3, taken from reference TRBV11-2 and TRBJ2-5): EAGVAQSPRYKIIEKRQSVAFWCNPISGHATLYWYQQILGQGPKLLIQFQNNGVVDDSQLPKDRFSAERLKGVDSTLKIQPAKLEDSAVYLCASSSGLAGAETQYFGPGTRLLVL.

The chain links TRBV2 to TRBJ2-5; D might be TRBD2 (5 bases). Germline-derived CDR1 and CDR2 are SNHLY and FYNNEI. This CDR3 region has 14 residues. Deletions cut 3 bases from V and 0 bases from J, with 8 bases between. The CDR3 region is CASSDRTDQETQYF. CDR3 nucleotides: TGTGCCAGCAGTGACCGGACTGACCAAGAGACCCAGTACTTC. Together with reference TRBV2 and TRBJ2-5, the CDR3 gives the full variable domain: EPEVTQTPSHQVTQMGQEVILRCVPISNHLYFYWYRQILGQKVEFLVSFYNNEISEKSEIFDDQFSVERPDGSNFTLKIRSTKLEDSAMYFCASSDRTDQETQYFGPGTRLLVL.

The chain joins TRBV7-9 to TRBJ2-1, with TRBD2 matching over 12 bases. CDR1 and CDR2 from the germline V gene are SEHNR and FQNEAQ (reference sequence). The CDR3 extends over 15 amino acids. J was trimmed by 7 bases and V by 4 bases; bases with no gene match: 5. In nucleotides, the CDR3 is TGTGCCAGCAGCTCCCCGGGGACTAGCGGGAATGAGCAGTTCTTC. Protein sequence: CASSSPGTSGNEQFF.

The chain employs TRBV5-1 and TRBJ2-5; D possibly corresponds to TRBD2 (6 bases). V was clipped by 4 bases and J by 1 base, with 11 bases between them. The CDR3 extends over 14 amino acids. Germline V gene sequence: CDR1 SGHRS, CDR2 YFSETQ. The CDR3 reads CASSVPRGQETQYF. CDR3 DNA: TGCGCCAGCAGCGTTCCGCGGGGCCAAGAGACCCAGTACTTC.

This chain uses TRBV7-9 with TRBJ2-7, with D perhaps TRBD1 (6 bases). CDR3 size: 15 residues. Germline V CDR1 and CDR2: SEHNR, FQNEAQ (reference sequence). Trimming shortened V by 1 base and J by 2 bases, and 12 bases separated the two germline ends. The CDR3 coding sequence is TGTGCCAGCAGCTTAGTTCAGGGGCCTACCTACGAGCAGTACTTC. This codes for CASSLVQGPTYEQYF.

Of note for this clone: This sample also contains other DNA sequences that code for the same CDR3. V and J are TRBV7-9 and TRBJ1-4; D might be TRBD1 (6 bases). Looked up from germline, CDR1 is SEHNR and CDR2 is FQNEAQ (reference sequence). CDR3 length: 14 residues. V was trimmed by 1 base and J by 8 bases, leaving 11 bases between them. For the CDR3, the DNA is TGTGCCAGCAGCTTAGGCACAGGGAACGAAAAACTGTTTTTT. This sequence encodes CASSLGTGNEKLFF.

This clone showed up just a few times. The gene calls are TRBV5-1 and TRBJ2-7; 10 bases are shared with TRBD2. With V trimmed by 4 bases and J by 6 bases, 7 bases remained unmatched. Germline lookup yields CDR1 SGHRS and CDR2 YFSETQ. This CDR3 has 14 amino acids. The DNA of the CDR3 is TGCGCCAGCAGCCCCTTAGCGGGAGGACGCGAGCAGTACTTC. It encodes CASSPLAGGREQYF.

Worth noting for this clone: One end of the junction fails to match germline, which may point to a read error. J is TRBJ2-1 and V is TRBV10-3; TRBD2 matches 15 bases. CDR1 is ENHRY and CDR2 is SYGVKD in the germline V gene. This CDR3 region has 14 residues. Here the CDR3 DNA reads TGTGCCATCAGTGAGGGACTAGCGGGAGGGGGTTCGGTCTTC. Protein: CAISEGLAGGGSVF.

Here the CDR3 reads CASSRPGVSEAFF. DNA of the CDR3: TGTGCCAGCAGCCGCCCAGGGGTTTCAGAAGCTTTCTTT. The V and J genes are TRBV13 and TRBJ1-1, with D perhaps TRBD1 (6 bases). The germline V and J ends were trimmed by 5 bases and 8 bases, with 15 bases remaining between them. CDR1 PRHDT and CDR2 FYEKMQ come from the germline V gene (reference sequence). This CDR3 has 13 residues.

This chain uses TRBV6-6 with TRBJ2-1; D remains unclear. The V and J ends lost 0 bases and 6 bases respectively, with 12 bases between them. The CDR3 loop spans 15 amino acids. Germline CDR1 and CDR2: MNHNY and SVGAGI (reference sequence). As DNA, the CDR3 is TGTGCCAGCAGTTACTCGATTAATTTAGCCAATGAGCAGTTCTTC. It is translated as CASSYSINLANEQFF.

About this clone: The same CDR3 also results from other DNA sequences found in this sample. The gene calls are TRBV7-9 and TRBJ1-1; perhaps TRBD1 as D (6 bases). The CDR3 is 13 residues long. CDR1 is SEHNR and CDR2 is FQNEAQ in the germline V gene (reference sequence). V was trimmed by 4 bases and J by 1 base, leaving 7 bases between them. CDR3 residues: CASSSRGNTEAFF. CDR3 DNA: TGTGCCAGCAGCTCCAGGGGGAACACTGAAGCTTTCTTT.